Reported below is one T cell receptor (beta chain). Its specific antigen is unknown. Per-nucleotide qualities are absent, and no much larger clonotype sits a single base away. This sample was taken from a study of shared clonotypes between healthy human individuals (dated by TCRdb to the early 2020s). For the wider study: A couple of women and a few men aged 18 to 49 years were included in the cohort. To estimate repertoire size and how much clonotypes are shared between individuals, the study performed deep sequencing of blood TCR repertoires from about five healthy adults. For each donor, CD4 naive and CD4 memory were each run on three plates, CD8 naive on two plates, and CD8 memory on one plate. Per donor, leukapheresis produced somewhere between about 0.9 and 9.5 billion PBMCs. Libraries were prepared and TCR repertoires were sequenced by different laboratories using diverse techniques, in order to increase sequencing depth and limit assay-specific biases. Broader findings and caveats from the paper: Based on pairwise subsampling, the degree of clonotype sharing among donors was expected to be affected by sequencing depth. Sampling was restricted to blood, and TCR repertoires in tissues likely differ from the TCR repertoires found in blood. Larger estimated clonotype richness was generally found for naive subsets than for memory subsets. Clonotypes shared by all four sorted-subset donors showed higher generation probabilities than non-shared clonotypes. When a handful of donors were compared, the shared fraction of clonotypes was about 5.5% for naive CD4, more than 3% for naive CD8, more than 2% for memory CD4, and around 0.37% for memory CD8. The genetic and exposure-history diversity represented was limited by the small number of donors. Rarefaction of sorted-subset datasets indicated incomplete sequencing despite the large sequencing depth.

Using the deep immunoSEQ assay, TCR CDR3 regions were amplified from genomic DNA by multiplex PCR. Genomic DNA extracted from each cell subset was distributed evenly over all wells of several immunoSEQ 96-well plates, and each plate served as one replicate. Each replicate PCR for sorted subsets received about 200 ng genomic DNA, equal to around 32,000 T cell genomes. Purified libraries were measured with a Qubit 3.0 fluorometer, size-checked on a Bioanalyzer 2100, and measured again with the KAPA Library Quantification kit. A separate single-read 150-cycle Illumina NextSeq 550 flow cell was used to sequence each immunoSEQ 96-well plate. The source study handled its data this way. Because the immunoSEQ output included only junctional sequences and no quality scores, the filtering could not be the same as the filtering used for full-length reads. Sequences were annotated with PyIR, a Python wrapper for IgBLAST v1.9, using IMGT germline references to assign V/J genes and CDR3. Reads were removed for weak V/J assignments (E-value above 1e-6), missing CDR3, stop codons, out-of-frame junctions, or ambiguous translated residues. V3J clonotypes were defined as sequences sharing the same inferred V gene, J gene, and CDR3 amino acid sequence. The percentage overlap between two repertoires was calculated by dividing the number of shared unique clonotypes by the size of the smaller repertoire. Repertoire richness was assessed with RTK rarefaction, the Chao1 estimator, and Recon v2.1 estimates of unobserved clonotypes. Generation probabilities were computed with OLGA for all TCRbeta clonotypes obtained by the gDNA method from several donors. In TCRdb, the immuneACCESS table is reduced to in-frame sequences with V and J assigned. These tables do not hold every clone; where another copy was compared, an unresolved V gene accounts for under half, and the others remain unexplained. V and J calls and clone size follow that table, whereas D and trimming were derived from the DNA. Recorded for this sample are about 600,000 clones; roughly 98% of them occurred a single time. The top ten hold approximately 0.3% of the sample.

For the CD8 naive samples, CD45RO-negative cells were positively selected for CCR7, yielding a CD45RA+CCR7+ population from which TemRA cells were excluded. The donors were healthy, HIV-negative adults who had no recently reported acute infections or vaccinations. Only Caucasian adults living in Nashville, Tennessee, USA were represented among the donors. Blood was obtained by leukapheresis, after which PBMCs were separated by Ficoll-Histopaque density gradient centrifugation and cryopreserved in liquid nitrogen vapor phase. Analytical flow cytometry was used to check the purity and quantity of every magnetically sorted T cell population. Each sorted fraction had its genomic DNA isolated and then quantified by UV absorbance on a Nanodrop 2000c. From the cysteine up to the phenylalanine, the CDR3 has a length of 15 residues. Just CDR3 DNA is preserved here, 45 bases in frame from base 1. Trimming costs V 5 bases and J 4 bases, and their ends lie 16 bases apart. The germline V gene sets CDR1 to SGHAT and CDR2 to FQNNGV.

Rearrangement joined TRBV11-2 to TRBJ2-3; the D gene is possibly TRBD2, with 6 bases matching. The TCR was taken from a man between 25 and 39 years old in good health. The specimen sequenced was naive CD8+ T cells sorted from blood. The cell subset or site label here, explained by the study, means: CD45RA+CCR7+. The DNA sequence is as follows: TGTGCCAGCAGCACCTTTATCTTAGCGGCAGATACGCAGTATTTT. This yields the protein CASSTFILAADTQYF.